This T cell receptor (beta chain) was found in a study of glioma-infiltrating T cells after dendritic cell vaccination. Study-wide context: The vaccine used monocyte-derived dendritic cells pulsed overnight with autologous tumor lysate.

The immunoSEQ assay amplified TCRB CDR3 from up to roughly 2 ug DNA. Primers: 60 V beta forward and 13 J beta reverse. Some clones are missing from TCRdb's copy, which holds only in-frame ones; the method was immunoSEQ multiplex PCR. The table has about 82,000 clones, about 90% seen once. Germline V gene sequence: CDR1 MNHEY, CDR2 SVGAGI. V lost 6 bases and J lost 4; bases outside the gene matches: 6. This CDR3 region has 14 residues. Blood PBMC samples: pre-vaccination, two weeks post third vaccination, and at tumor progression. The chain links TRBV6-5 to TRBJ1-1, with 9 bases that match TRBD1. This material consisted of blood, taken before dendritic cell vaccination. The source is a human donor with glioblastoma. This chain's CDR3 is CASRATGGSTEAFF. The CDR3, as DNA: TGTGCCAGCAGGGCGACAGGGGGGAGCACTGAAGCTTTCTTT.